This record concerns one T cell receptor beta chain sequence. Its antigen remains unknown. V lost 4 bases to trimming and J lost 0 bases; unmatched junction nucleotides: 2. The germline CDR1 and CDR2 sequences are MNHEY and SMNVEV (reference sequence). The CDR3 consists of 14 residues. The PCR employed 60 Vbeta primers together with 13 Jbeta primers. Profiled with immunoSEQ multiplex PCR; TCRdb holds only in-frame clones, not every one. Of roughly 200,000 clones in the sample, 79% are singletons; the top ten hold approximately 1.4%. This specimen belongs to a study of cytomegalovirus exposure and HLA in healthy donors. Study-wide results and caveats: The CMV antigen specificity of a few CMV-associated chains was confirmed through in vitro analysis. Most CMV-associated TCR beta chains appeared HLA-restricted in a later analysis. TCR beta chains numbering some 150 were designated cytomegalovirus-associated. The productive fraction for most TCR beta V segments was about 90% or about 30% in an earlier analysis.

This receptor was obtained from a girl aged 10 to 17 in good health and CMV-seropositive. What was sequenced was PBMCs. The V and J genes are TRBV27 and TRBJ1-1, with 7 bases aligning to TRBD1. The CDR3 protein is CASSSQGLNTEAFF. CDR3 in DNA: TGTGCCAGCAGTTCACAGGGGTTGAACACTGAAGCTTTCTTT.